Shown below are 24 T cell receptor beta chains from a single sample sequenced in a study of blood T cell repertoires in COVID-19. The assay was immunoSEQ multiplex PCR, and TCRdb's table has in-frame clones only and misses some. The sample lists under 250,000 clones; roughly 83% were seen once. Sequenced sample: peripheral blood. These receptors all stem from a man aged 80 or over with acute or convalescent COVID-19.

The rearrangement uses TRBV2 and TRBJ1-6; no definite D call. V gave up 4 bases and J gave up 7 bases, with 20 bases separating them. The germline CDR1 and CDR2 sequences are SNHLY and FYNNEI. The CDR3 consists of 17 residues. The CDR3 loop is CASSVLRRPGGNSPLHF. CDR3 sequence (DNA): TGTGCCAGCAGTGTTCTTCGCAGGCCTGGTGGCAATTCACCCCTCCACTTT.

This chain links TRBV7-2 with TRBJ1-1; possible D gene TRBD1, 5 bases. Trimming took 0 bases from V and 4 from J, leaving 9 bases between them. CDR3 size: 14 residues. From germline, CDR1 is SGHTA and CDR2 FQGNSA. CDR3 in DNA: TGTGCCAGCAGCTTAGCCCCCGGGGGCACTGAAGCTTTCTTT. It is translated as CASSLAPGGTEAFF.

The chain recombines TRBV6-2 or TRBV6-3 with TRBJ1-4; no clear D. This CDR3 contains 15 residues. V dropped 5 bases and J dropped 2 bases, with 12 bases sitting between them. Looked up from germline, CDR1 is MNHEY and CDR2 is SVGEGT. CDR3 sequence (DNA): TGTGCCAGCAGTCGACATGCAGCCACTAATGAAAAACTGTTTTTT. Protein sequence: CASSRHAATNEKLFF.

The V call is TRBV6-1, the J call TRBJ1-5; D unclear. The V gene's germline CDR1 is MNHNS and CDR2 SASEGT. V lost 0 bases and J 0 bases, leaving 3 bases between the germline ends. There are 14 residues in the CDR3. For the CDR3, the DNA is TGTGCCAGCAGTGAAGCCTATAGCAATCAGCCCCAGCATTTT. Its protein product is CASSEAYSNQPQHF.

The chain couples TRBV4-1 to TRBJ2-1, with D maybe TRBD1 (5 bases). This CDR3 is built from 17 residues. Germline lookup yields CDR1 MGHRA and CDR2 YSYEKL. Trimming took off 3 bases at V and 0 bases at J, with 15 bases between the two ends. CDR3 in amino acids: CASSQIKYRSSYNEQFF. As DNA, the CDR3 is TGCGCCAGCAGCCAGATTAAGTACAGGAGCTCCTACAATGAGCAGTTCTTC.

This chain links TRBV28 with TRBJ2-5; D ambiguous. This CDR3 is 11 amino acids long. V was trimmed by 6 bases and J by 5 bases, leaving 7 bases between them. CDR1 and CDR2 (germline): MDHEN, SYDVKM. In DNA form, the CDR3 reads TGTGCCAGCAGCCAAGAGGAGACCCAGTACTTC. This encodes CASSQEETQYF.

V gene TRBV6-5 combines with J gene TRBJ1-5; 10 bases agree with TRBD1. The V gene end was trimmed by 5 bases and the J gene end by 7 bases; junction bases not matched to a gene: 5. In germline, CDR1 is MNHEY, CDR2 SVGAGI. The CDR3 extends over 14 amino acids. In DNA form, the CDR3 reads TGTGCCAGCAGTATGGACAGGGGGGACCAGCCCCAGCATTTT. It codes for CASSMDRGDQPQHF.

Only one count was recorded for this clone. The V and J genes are TRBV7-9 and TRBJ1-5; TRBD1 matches at 11 bases. CDR3 length: 16 amino acids. The V gene end was trimmed by 5 bases and the J gene end by 5 bases; junction bases not matched to a gene: 8. Germline V CDR1 and CDR2: SEHNR, FQNEAQ (reference sequence). In nucleotides, the CDR3 is TGTGCCAGCAGCGATTCGGACAGGGGGCTTTATCAGCCCCAGCATTTT. Its translation: CASSDSDRGLYQPQHF.

The V gene is TRBV3-1 (or the pseudogene TRBV3-2), the J gene TRBJ1-2, with a weak D call TRBD1 (5 bases). The CDR3 totals 14 residues. Germline V CDR1 and CDR2: LGHDT, YNNKEL (reference sequence). Trimming took off 3 bases at V and 4 bases at J, with 12 bases between the two ends. CDR3 nucleotide sequence: TGTGCCAGCAGCCAGAGAGGGACTATCTATGGCTACACCTTC. Amino acids: CASSQRGTIYGYTF.

The chain recombines TRBV12-3 or TRBV12-4 with TRBJ2-7; D is undetermined. Trimming pared 2 bases from V and 5 bases from J, leaving 4 bases between. The CDR3 runs to 11 residues. The CDR3 DNA sequence: TGTGCCAGCAGTTTATTTAACGAGCAGTACTTC. This translates into CASSLFNEQYF.

The chain couples TRBV19 to TRBJ1-6, with a weak D call TRBD1 (5 bases). The CDR3 is 13 amino acids. The V gene lost 6 bases and the J gene lost 6 bases, with 9 bases spanning the gap. In germline, CDR1 is LNHDA, CDR2 SQIVND (reference sequence). For the CDR3, the DNA is TGTGCCAGTAGCGGGGGGGTTAATTCACCCCTCCACTTT. The encoded protein is CASSGGVNSPLHF.

Here the CDR3 reads CASRTGYDYGYTF. The DNA for the CDR3 is TGTGCCAGCAGGACAGGGTACGACTATGGCTACACCTTC. V usage is TRBV5-4 and J usage is TRBJ1-2, with 7 bases identical to TRBD1. Germline V lookup: CDR1 SGHNT, CDR2 YYREEE (reference sequence). Trimming cost V 5 bases and J 3 bases; bases outside gene matches: 4. The CDR3 runs 13 residues.

J is TRBJ2-7 and V is TRBV2; D uncertain. V lost 6 bases, J lost 7 bases, and 13 bases lay in between. The CDR3 has 12 residues. Germline lookup yields CDR1 SNHLY and CDR2 FYNNEI. CDR3 amino acids: CASSQRGEEQYF. The DNA for the CDR3 is TGTGCCAGCAGCCAAAGAGGAGAAGAGCAGTACTTC. Combining the CDR3 with reference TRBV2 and TRBJ2-7 gives the whole variable domain EPEVTQTPSHQVTQMGQEVILRCVPISNHLYFYWYRQILGQKVEFLVSFYNNEISEKSEIFDDQFSVERPDGSNFTLKIRSTKLEDSAMYFCASSQRGEEQYFGPGTRLTVT.

V usage is TRBV7-8 and J usage is TRBJ1-5; 8 bases align to TRBD1. The CDR3 is 15 amino acids. Germline-derived CDR1 and CDR2 are SGHVS and FQNEAQ. The junction had 6 bases not matched to a gene; V was cut back by 3 bases and J by 5 bases. The CDR3 nucleotides read TGTGCCAGCAGCTTGGGACAGGTCGGCCATCAGCCCCAGCATTTT. Translated: CASSLGQVGHQPQHF. Supplemented by reference TRBV7-8 and TRBJ1-5, the full variable domain reads GAGVSQSPRYKVAKRGQDVALRCDPISGHVSLFWYQQALGQGPEFLTYFQNEAQLDKSGLPSDRFFAERPEGSVSTLKIQRTQQEDSAVYLCASSLGQVGHQPQHFGDGTRLSIL.

The chain is built from TRBV3-1 (or the pseudogene TRBV3-2) and TRBJ1-6; no definite D call. The germline V and J ends were trimmed by 3 bases and 7 bases, with 4 bases remaining between them. CDR1 and CDR2 from the germline V gene are LGHDT and YNNKEL (reference sequence). The CDR3 extends over 12 amino acids. CDR3 nucleotides: TGTGCCAGCAGCCAGAGGAATTCACCCCTCCACTTT. It encodes CASSQRNSPLHF.

This sequence joins TRBV2 and TRBJ1-2; 8 nucleotides line up with TRBD1. Germline CDR1 and CDR2: SNHLY and FYNNEI. V lost 7 bases and J lost 6; bases outside the gene matches: 13. This CDR3 spans 15 amino acids. The CDR3 is CASTRIGTGRNGYTF. DNA for the CDR3: TGTGCCAGCACCAGAATCGGGACAGGCAGAAATGGCTACACCTTC.

The J gene is TRBJ1-2, the V gene TRBV5-6; tentative D call: TRBD1 (6 bases). CDR1 is SGHDT, CDR2 YYEEEE, per germline. The CDR3 is 17 residues long. The germline V and J ends were trimmed by 0 bases and 8 bases, with 23 bases remaining between them. In nucleotides, the CDR3 is TGTGCCAGCAGCTTGGGGGCACAGGGTATAGTGGCAGGAGGCTACACCTTC. Translation: CASSLGAQGIVAGGYTF.

This chain uses TRBV7-9 with TRBJ2-2; perhaps TRBD1 as D (6 bases). CDR1 is SEHNR, CDR2 FQNEAQ, per germline (reference sequence). The CDR3 runs 15 residues. V dropped 3 bases and J dropped 4 bases, with 12 bases sitting between them. CDR3 DNA: TGTGCCAGCAGCTTTATGACAGGCCGCACCGGGGAGCTGTTTTTT. Translating it yields CASSFMTGRTGELFF.

A single count supports this clone. The chain carries TRBV5-1 and TRBJ1-1; 8 bases align to TRBD1. V trimming: 0 bases; J trimming: 8 bases; junction bases outside the gene matches: 6. The CDR3 extends over 14 amino acids. CDR1 is SGHRS and CDR2 is YFSETQ in the germline V gene. CDR3 in DNA: TGCGCCAGCAGCTTGGGACAGGGGCTAGTGGAAGCTTTCTTT. The encoded protein is CASSLGQGLVEAFF.

The chain carries TRBV20-1 and TRBJ1-2; D gene uncertain. The CDR3 sequence is 10 residues long. V was clipped by 7 bases and J by 5 bases, with 8 bases between them. Looked up from germline, CDR1 is DFQATT and CDR2 is SNEGSKA (reference sequence). The CDR3 DNA reads TGCAGTGTTGGGAGTTATGGCTACACCTTC. Its protein is CSVGSYGYTF.

V and J are TRBV7-9 and TRBJ1-1, with 10 nucleotides matching TRBD1. Germline V gene lookup returns CDR1 SEHNR and CDR2 FQNEAQ (reference sequence). The CDR3 has 15 residues. The J segment lost 5 bases and the V segment lost 4 bases, leaving 7 bases of the junction unmatched. In DNA, the CDR3 is TGTGCCAGCAGCTATCGGACAGGGGGGCGTACTGAAGCTTTCTTT. Its translation: CASSYRTGGRTEAFF. The whole variable domain, filled in from reference TRBV7-9 and TRBJ1-1, reads DTGVSQNPRHKITKRGQNVTFRCDPISEHNRLYWYRQTLGQGPEFLTYFQNEAQLEKSRLLSDRFSAERPKGSFSTLEIQRTEQGDSAMYLCASSYRTGGRTEAFFGQGTRLTVV.

This sequence joins TRBV5-5 and TRBJ1-2; 8 bases line up with TRBD1. The CDR3 sequence is 16 residues long. Germline CDR1 is SGHKS and CDR2 is YYEKEE (reference sequence). Trimming took 0 bases from V and 8 from J; bases not matched to a gene: 12. CDR3 sequence (DNA): TGTGCCAGCAGCTTGGCCGTCGTCAGGACAGGGCAAGGCTACACCTTC. This translates into CASSLAVVRTGQGYTF.

The rearrangement uses TRBV15 and TRBJ1-3; D gene uncertain. The CDR3 spans 15 residues. Germline CDR1 and CDR2: LNHNV and YYDKDF (reference sequence). Trimming removed 0 bases from V and 9 bases from J, with 15 bases in between. The CDR3 nucleotides are TGTGCCACCAGCAGAGACGTTCCTTCCCGGGGCACCATATATTTT. As protein: CATSRDVPSRGTIYF.

CDR3 residues: CASGTGYDSNEKLFF. DNA of the CDR3: TGCGCCAGCGGGACAGGGTACGATTCTAATGAAAAACTGTTTTTT. This chain joins TRBV5-1 and TRBJ1-4, with 9 bases identical to TRBD1. The V gene's germline CDR1 is SGHRS and CDR2 YFSETQ. The CDR3 loop spans 15 amino acids. V lost 7 bases, J lost 3 bases, and 7 bases stayed unmatched.